Following are 8 T cell receptor beta chains from one sample sequenced in a study of T cell responses to AZD1222 COVID-19 vaccine. Some clones are missing from TCRdb's copy, which holds only in-frame ones; the method was immunoSEQ multiplex PCR. The sample holds 95,000 to 150,000 clones, around 93% seen once. The specimen comprised peripheral blood, sampled on day 0 of AZD1222 vaccination. Receptors originate from an adult in good health.

This chain links TRBV12-2 with TRBJ2-7; TRBD1, the table's D call, was not compared with the DNA. TRBV12-2 is noted as a pseudogene. The CDR3 is 17 amino acids. CDR3 coding DNA: TGTGCAAGTCGCTTAGGGGACAGGGGACGGGATTCCTACGAGCAGTACTTC. Its translation is CASRLGDRGRDSYEQYF.

The rearrangement joins TRBV19 to TRBJ1-2; TRBD1 aligns across 7 bases. The V segment lost 10 bases and the J segment 10 bases; nucleotides outside the gene matches: 15. The CDR3 is 13 amino acids. The V gene's germline CDR1 is LNHDA and CDR2 SQIVND (reference sequence). The CDR3 DNA is TGTGCCACCTCAAAGGAGGGGCAGGGGGACTACACCTTC. Translated: CATSKEGQGDYTF.

This clone is labeled medium-sized (0.01 to 0.1%). The J gene is TRBJ2-5, the V gene TRBV5-4; D unresolved. Germline-derived CDR1 and CDR2 are SGHNT and YYREEE (reference sequence). This CDR3 has 14 amino acids. The V end was cut by 0 bases, the J end by 2 bases, with 8 bases between. Here the CDR3 reads CASSLEAGQETQYF. The CDR3 DNA reads as TGTGCCAGCAGCTTGGAGGCAGGACAAGAGACCCAGTACTTC.

This clone was recorded once. The gene calls are TRBV29-1 and TRBJ1-2; D gene ambiguous. This CDR3 spans 15 amino acids. The V gene's germline CDR1 is SQVTM and CDR2 ANQGSEA. Trimming stripped 5 bases from V and 5 bases from J, with 21 bases between. CDR3 sequence (DNA): TGCAGCGTTATTTTGGTCCGCCGGGATACATATGGCTACACCTTC. Protein: CSVILVRRDTYGYTF.

The chain uses TRBV6-2 or TRBV6-3 and TRBJ1-5; D is possibly TRBD1 (6 bases). There are 15 residues in the CDR3. Between the trimmed V and J ends, which lost 4 bases and 1 base, there was a span of 11 bases. Germline V gene data show CDR1 as MNHEY and CDR2 as SVGEGT. The CDR3 reads CASSFRGNSNQPQHF. CDR3 nucleotide sequence: TGTGCCAGCAGTTTTAGGGGGAACAGCAATCAGCCCCAGCATTTT.

The CDR3 bases are TGTGCCAGCAGTGAAGGAGCGGACAGGGTCAGCGCCTACGAGCAGTACTTC. This encodes CASSEGADRVSAYEQYF. The chain couples TRBV2 to TRBJ2-7; 8 bases align to TRBD1. This CDR3 has 17 amino acids. The germline CDR1 and CDR2 sequences are SNHLY and FYNNEI. Losses at the gene ends were 1 base for V and 2 bases for J; bases not matched to a gene: 10.

The rearrangement links TRBV7-9 to TRBJ1-2, with 7 bases identical to TRBD1. The germline gives CDR1 SEHNR, CDR2 FQNEAQ (reference sequence). V trimming: 5 bases; J trimming: 2 bases; junction bases outside the gene matches: 5. The CDR3 has 14 residues. CDR3 coding DNA: TGTGCCAGCAGCCGGGACAGTCTAAACTATGGCTACACCTTC. Its protein product is CASSRDSLNYGYTF.

V is TRBV9 and J is TRBJ1-4, with 9 bases lining up with TRBD1. The CDR3 spans 15 residues. J was trimmed by 8 bases and V by 3 bases; bases with no gene match: 8. Germline V gene lookup returns CDR1 SGDLS and CDR2 YYNGEE. This CDR3 reads CASSESGTGIEKLFF. The CDR3, as DNA: TGTGCCAGCAGCGAGTCCGGGACAGGGATCGAAAAACTGTTTTTT.